These T cell receptor beta chains were read from a single sample in a study of control samples from healthy donors and cancer patients. Measured with immunoSEQ multiplex PCR; TCRdb has only the in-frame clones, and not every one. The data hold 150,000 or so clones, with 94% observed a single time. Sequencing was done on a sample of blood. The receptors were sampled from a man aged 40-49 years in good health. Each CDR3 is given with its conserved first and last residue.

V gene,J gene,CDR3 protein
TRBV11-2,TRBJ2-7,CASRYLQGASSYEQYF
TRBV28,TRBJ2-7,CASSLRGALAYEQYF
TRBV7-9,TRBJ1-6,CASTWTVGDSPLHF
TRBV6-5,TRBJ1-2,CASRREYGYTF
TRBV18,TRBJ1-2,CASSPRERTERGYTF
TRBV28,TRBJ2-2,CASSRFRGANTGELFF
TRBV9,TRBJ1-3,CASSVEGLSGNTIYF
TRBV28,TRBJ1-5,CASSQPNQPQHF
TRBV18,TRBJ1-5,CASRPPGNSNQPQHF
TRBV24-1,TRBJ2-7,CATTKKHQGDRGYEQYF
TRBV6-2/TRBV6-3,TRBJ2-2,CASSYSSGGRTGELFF
TRBV24-1,TRBJ1-1,CATSDFPGTEAFF
TRBV6-5,TRBJ2-1,CASTQGGGEQFF
TRBV20-1,TRBJ2-3,CSAAPSDTQYF
TRBV3-1/TRBV3-2,TRBJ2-7,CASSQGPTSKYEQYF
TRBV2,TRBJ2-1,CASSGSGTSYNEQFF
TRBV3-1/TRBV3-2,TRBJ2-2,CASTQAGGSTGELFF
TRBV10-3,TRBJ1-1,CAISAAGDNTEAFF
TRBV30,TRBJ1-2,CAWGSYGYTF
TRBV5-6,TRBJ1-1,CASSLDPRGRDTEAFF
TRBV5-6,TRBJ1-6,CASSWPGSPLHF
TRBV6-2/TRBV6-3,TRBJ1-2,CASSRGLNGYTF
TRBV6-5,TRBJ2-5,CASSYSGRGKETQYF
TRBV5-1,TRBJ2-3,CASSLLFPGSTDTQYF
TRBV2,TRBJ1-3,CASRDDSGNTIYF
TRBV11-2,TRBJ1-2,CASSSTGVYGYTF
TRBV11-2,TRBJ2-7,CASSSGRGSGAWEQYF
TRBV4-1,TRBJ1-1,CASSQVAVQGDTEAFF
TRBV28,TRBJ1-4,CASRTETATNEKLFF
TRBV11-2,TRBJ2-3,CASSFSTPDTQYF
TRBV19,TRBJ1-5,CASSPDGGGYRPQHF
TRBV10-3,TRBJ2-3,CAIRTGSTDTQYF
TRBV6-4,TRBJ1-2,CASSDWPDSPYGYTF
TRBV7-2,TRBJ1-2,CASSLVPDGYTF
TRBV9,TRBJ2-6,CASSVGEGQGPGANVLTF
TRBV29-1,TRBJ1-1,CSAGDRWNTEAFF
TRBV19,TRBJ2-6,CASTAQGATAGANVLTF
TRBV11-2,TRBJ2-4,CASSLVPQGAKNIQYF
TRBV28,TRBJ2-2,CASSLSGTHNTGELFF
TRBV12-5,TRBJ1-5,CASGSDRGRVDNQPQHF
TRBV12-3/TRBV12-4,TRBJ2-7,CASSLDRSTSRYF
TRBV5-1,TRBJ2-3,CASSLGLAGTTDTQYF
TRBV19,TRBJ1-5,CASSIGYQPQHF
TRBV11-2,TRBJ2-2,CASSLDTGLAIGELFF
TRBV6-5,TRBJ2-3,CASSYEASPVTQYF
TRBV28,TRBJ2-1,CASSSLDRGQFF
TRBV14,TRBJ2-1,CASSLGVRGSYNEQFF
TRBV28,TRBJ1-2,CASSSLGTVGYTF
TRBV18,TRBJ2-5,CASSPRTGVQETQYF
TRBV9,TRBJ1-3,CASGRAGNTIYF
TRBV6-5,TRBJ2-7,CATRKGLNYEQYF
TRBV30,TRBJ1-2,CAWSPPAFYGYTF
TRBV7-9,TRBJ2-3,CASSRTLDRITDTQYF
TRBV5-1,TRBJ1-2,CASSPQPGTLYGYTF
TRBV2,TRBJ1-5,CASSGDGGGAQPQHF